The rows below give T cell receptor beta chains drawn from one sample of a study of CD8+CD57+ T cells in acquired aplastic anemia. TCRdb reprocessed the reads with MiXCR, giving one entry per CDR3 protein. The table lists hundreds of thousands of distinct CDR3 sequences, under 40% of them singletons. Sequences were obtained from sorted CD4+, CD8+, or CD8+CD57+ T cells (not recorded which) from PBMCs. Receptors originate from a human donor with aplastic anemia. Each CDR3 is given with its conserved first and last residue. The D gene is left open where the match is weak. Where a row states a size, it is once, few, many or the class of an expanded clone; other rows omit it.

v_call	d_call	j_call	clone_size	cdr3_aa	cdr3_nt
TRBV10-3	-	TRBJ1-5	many	CAISFYSDQPQHF	TGTGCCATCAGTTTCTATAGCGATCAGCCCCAGCATTTT
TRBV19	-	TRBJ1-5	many	CASSIPDHQPQHF	TGTGCCAGTTCAATCCCCGACCATCAGCCCCAGCATTTT
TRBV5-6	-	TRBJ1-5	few	CASSPVAGAYSNQPQHF	TGTGCCAGCTCACCAGTGGCAGGGGCCTATAGCAATCAGCCCCAGCATTTT
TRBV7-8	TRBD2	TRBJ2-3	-	CASSRGVRDTQYF	TGTGCCAGCAGCCGGGGGGTGAGAGATACGCAGTATTTT
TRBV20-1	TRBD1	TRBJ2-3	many	CSARRQGGSTDTQYF	TGCAGTGCTAGACGACAGGGGGGCAGCACAGATACGCAGTATTTT
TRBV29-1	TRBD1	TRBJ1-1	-	CSVERGTGGNTEAFF	TGCAGCGTTGAGAGGGGGACAGGTGGGAACACTGAAGCTTTCTTT
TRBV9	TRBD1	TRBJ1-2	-	CASSGGGGGGPGYTF	TGTGCCAGCAGCGGCGGAGGGGGAGGGGGCCCTGGCTACACCTTC
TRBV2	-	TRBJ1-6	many	CASSERLNSPLHF	TGTGCCAGCAGTGAGCGTCTAAATTCACCCCTCCACTTT
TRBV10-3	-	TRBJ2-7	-	CASSNRGVSYEQYF	TGTGCCAGCAGTAACCGCGGGGTGTCCTACGAGCAGTACTTC
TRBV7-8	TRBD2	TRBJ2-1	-	CASSPGTSKLDEQFF	TGTGCCAGCTCCCCCGGGACTAGCAAGTTAGATGAGCAGTTCTTC
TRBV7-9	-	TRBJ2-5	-	CASSPNTAPGAQYF	TGTGCCAGCAGCCCCAATACAGCGCCCGGGGCCCAGTACTTC
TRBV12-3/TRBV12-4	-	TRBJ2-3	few	CASSLALAEFSTDTQYF	TGTGCCAGCAGTTTAGCTTTAGCGGAATTTAGCACAGATACGCAGTATTTT
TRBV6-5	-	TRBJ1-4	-	CASSFSMTPVGEKLFF	TGTGCCAGCAGTTTCTCAATGACTCCGGTGGGTGAAAAACTGTTTTTT
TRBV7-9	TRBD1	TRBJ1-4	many	CASSKGQSTTNEKLFF	TGTGCCAGCAGCAAGGGACAGTCGACAACTAATGAAAAACTGTTTTTT
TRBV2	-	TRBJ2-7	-	CASSAGLISYGQYF	TGTGCCAGCAGTGCCGGACTGATCTCCTATGGGCAGTACTTC
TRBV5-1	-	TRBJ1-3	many	CASSSQSSGNTIYF	TGCGCCAGCAGCTCACAGTCATCTGGAAACACCATATATTTT
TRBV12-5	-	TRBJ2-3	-	CASGFGTDTQYF	TGTGCTAGTGGTTTCGGCACAGATACGCAGTATTTT
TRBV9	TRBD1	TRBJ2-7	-	CASSAGTGSLAYEQYF	TGTGCCAGCAGCGCCGGGACAGGGTCCCTCGCCTACGAGCAGTACTTC
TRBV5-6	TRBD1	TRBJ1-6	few	CASSSVPGQANSPLHF	TGTGCCAGCAGCTCTGTCCCGGGACAGGCAAATTCACCCCTCCACTTT
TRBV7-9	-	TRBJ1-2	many	CASSPWYGDTYGYTF	TGTGCCAGCAGCCCATGGTATGGGGATACCTATGGCTACACCTTC
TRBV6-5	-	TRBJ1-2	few	CASSYSVRPENGYTF	TGTGCCAGCAGTTACTCGGTCAGGCCAGAAAATGGCTACACCTTC
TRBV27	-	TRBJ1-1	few	CASSLQAHTEAFF	TGTGCCAGCAGTTTACAGGCCCACACTGAAGCTTTCTTT
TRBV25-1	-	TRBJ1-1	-	CASSYSDSGTEAFF	TGTGCCAGCAGTTACTCAGACTCGGGCACTGAAGCTTTCTTT
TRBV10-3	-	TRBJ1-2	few	CAISDNRPRPDPYGYTF	TGTGCCATCAGTGATAACCGGCCCCGGCCTGATCCCTATGGCTACACCTTC
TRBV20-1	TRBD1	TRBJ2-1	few	CSAIEQGVTEQFF	TGCAGTGCTATCGAACAGGGGGTAACGGAGCAGTTCTTC
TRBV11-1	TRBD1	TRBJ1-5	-	CASSSGTGPQPQHF	TGTGCCAGCAGCTCCGGGACAGGACCGCAGCCCCAGCATTTT
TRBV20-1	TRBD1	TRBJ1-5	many	CSAGGQRANQPQHF	TGCAGTGCTGGGGGACAGAGAGCCAATCAGCCCCAGCATTTT
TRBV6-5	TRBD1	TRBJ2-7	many	CASSYSDRGVHEQYF	TGTGCCAGCAGTTACTCAGACAGGGGGGTCCACGAGCAGTACTTC
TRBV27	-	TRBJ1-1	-	CASRKQGAAFF	TGTGCCAGCAGGAAACAGGGTGCAGCTTTCTTT
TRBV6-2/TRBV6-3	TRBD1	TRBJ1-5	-	CASRPGGTVYQPQHF	TGTGCCAGCAGACCCGGAGGGACAGTTTATCAGCCCCAGCATTTT
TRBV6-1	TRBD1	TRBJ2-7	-	CASRMTGPSYEQYF	TGTGCCAGCAGGATGACAGGGCCGTCCTACGAGCAGTACTTC
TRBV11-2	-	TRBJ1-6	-	CASSPVNSPLHF	TGTGCCAGCAGCCCCGTCAATTCACCCCTCCACTTT
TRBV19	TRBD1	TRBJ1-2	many	CASSHITGTGGYGYTF	TGTGCCAGTAGTCACATTACCGGGACAGGGGGCTATGGCTACACCTTC
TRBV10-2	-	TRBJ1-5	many	CASSESQDSQWGSNQPQHF	TGCGCCAGCAGTGAGTCGCAAGACTCCCAATGGGGTAGTAATCAGCCCCAGCATTTT
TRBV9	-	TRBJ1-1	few	CASRVGTGPMNTEAFF	TGTGCCAGCCGCGTAGGCACAGGCCCAATGAACACTGAAGCTTTCTTT
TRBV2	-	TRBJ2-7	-	CASSEAGVGSYEQYF	TGTGCCAGCAGTGAAGCCGGTGTGGGGTCCTACGAGCAGTACTTC
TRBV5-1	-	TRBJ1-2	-	CASSLPGSSDRNYGYTF	TGCGCCAGCAGCTTGCCCGGATCTTCGGACAGAAACTATGGCTACACCTTC